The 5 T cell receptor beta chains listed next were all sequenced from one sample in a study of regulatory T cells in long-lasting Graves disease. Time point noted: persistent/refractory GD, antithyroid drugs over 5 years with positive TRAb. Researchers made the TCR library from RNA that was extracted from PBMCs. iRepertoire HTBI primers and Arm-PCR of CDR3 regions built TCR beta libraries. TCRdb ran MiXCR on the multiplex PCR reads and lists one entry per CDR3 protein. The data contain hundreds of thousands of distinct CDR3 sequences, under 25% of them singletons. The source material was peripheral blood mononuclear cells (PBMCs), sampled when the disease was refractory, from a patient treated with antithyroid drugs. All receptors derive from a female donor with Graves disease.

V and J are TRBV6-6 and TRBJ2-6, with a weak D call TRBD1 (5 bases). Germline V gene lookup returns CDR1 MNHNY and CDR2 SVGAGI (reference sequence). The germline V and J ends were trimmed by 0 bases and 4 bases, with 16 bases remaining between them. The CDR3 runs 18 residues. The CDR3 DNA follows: TGTGCCAGCAGTTACTCGCTGCAGGGATCCTTCGGGGCCAACGTCCTGACTTTC. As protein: CASSYSLQGSFGANVLTF.

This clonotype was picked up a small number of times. CDR3 DNA sequence: TGCAGTCCACTCGGTATAAGTAATTCACCCCTCCACTTT. This codes for CSPLGISNSPLHF. This chain joins TRBV20-1 and TRBJ1-6; unclear D gene. There are 13 residues in the CDR3. Trimming cost V 8 bases and J 6 bases, with 14 bases left between them. Germline values: CDR1 DFQATT, CDR2 SNEGSKA (reference sequence).

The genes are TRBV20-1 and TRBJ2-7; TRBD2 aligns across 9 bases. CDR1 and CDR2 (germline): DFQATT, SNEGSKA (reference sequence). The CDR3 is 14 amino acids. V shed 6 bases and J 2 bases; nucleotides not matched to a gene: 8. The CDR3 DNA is TGCAGTGCCCATCGTAGCGGGGGCCCCTACGAGCAGTACTTC. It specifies CSAHRSGGPYEQYF.

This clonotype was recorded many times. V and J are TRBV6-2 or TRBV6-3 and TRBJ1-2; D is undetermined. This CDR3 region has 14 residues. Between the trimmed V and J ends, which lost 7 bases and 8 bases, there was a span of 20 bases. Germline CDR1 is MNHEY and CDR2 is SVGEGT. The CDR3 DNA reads TGTGCCAGCACCCAATGGGGATACGCTTGGGGCTACACCTTC. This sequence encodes CASTQWGYAWGYTF.

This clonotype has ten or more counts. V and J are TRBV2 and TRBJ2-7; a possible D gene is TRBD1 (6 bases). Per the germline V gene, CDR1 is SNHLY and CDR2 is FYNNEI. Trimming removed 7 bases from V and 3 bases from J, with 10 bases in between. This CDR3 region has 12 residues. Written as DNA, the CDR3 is TGTGCCAGCATCGAGGGACACTACGAGCAGTACTTC. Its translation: CASIEGHYEQYF.